This TCR beta chain was documented in a study of CD8 T cells in ankylosing spondylitis. General study findings and limits: A TCR beta motif made of about 8 highly homologous variants seemed typical of ankylosing spondylitis blood. Clones tied to disease were said to be significantly enriched in matched ankylosing spondylitis synovial fluid. Some motif variants were previously reported in reactive arthritis synovial fluid and blood.

As the method for making TCR beta libraries, quantitative 5'-RACE with molecular barcodes was used. TCRdb reanalysed the 5' RACE reads using MiXCR and keeps one entry per CDR3 protein. The repertoire includes 390,000 or so distinct CDR3 sequences, around 22% of them detected once, and about a sixth sits in the top ten. The CDR3 extends over 15 amino acids. The ends lost 7 bases at V and 8 bases at J; junction bases unmatched: 11. Germline V CDR1 and CDR2: LNHDA, SQIVND (reference sequence). A word on this clonotype: What it recognizes is unknown.

V gene TRBV19 combines with J gene TRBJ1-4; 9 nucleotides line up with TRBD1. The sequenced sample consisted of blood, either unsorted or a sorted T cell fraction (not recorded which). The receptor was derived from a male donor with ankylosing spondylitis. In DNA form, the CDR3 reads TGTGCCAGTACCGACGACGGGACAGGGCAAGAAAAACTGTTTTTT. This sequence encodes CASTDDGTGQEKLFF.